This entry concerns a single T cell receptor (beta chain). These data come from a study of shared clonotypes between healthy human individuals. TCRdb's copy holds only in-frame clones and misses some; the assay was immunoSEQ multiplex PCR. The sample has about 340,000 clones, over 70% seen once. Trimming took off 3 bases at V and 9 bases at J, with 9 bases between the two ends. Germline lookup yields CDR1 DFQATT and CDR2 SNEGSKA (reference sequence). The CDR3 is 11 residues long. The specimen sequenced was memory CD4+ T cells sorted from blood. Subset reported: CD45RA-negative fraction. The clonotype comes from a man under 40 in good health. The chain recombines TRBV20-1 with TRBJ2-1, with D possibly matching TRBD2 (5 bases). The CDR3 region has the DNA TGCAGTGCTAGCGGGAATGTTGAGCAGTTCTTC. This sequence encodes CSASGNVEQFF.